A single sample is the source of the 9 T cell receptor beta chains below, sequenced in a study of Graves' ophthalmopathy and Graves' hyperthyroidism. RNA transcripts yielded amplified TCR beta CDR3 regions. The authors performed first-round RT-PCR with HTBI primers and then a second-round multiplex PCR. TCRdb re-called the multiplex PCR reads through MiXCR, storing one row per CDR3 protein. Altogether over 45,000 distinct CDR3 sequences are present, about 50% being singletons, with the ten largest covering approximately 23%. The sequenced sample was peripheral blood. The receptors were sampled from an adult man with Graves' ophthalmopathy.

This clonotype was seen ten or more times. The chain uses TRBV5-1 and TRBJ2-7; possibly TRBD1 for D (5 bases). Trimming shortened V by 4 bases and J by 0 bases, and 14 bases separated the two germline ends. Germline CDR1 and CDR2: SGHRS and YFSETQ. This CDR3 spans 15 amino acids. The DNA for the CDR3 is TGCGCCAGCAGCCCAGGGCACGTTAGCTCCTACGAGCAGTACTTC. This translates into CASSPGHVSSYEQYF.

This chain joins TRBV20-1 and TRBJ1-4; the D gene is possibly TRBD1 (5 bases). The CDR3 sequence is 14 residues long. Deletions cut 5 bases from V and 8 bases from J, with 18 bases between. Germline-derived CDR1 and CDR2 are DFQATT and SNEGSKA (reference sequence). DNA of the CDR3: TGCAGTGCTTGGGATCGGGACGGGAGGGAAAAACTGTTTTTT. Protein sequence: CSAWDRDGREKLFF.

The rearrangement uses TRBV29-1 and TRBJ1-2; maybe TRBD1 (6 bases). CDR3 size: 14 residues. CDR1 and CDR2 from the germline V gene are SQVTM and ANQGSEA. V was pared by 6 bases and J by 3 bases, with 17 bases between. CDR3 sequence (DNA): TGCAGCGTGAGGGGAGGGGGAGGGGACTATGGCTACACCTTC. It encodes CSVRGGGGDYGYTF.

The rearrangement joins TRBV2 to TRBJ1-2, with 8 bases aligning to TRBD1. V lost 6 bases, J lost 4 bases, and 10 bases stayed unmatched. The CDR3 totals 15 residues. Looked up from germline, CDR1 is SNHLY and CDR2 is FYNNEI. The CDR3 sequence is CASSGQGAQAYGYTF. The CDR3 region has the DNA TGTGCCAGCAGCGGCCAGGGGGCGCAGGCCTATGGCTACACCTTC. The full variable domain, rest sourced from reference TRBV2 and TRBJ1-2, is EPEVTQTPSHQVTQMGQEVILRCVPISNHLYFYWYRQILGQKVEFLVSFYNNEISEKSEIFDDQFSVERPDGSNFTLKIRSTKLEDSAMYFCASSGQGAQAYGYTFGSGTRLTVV.

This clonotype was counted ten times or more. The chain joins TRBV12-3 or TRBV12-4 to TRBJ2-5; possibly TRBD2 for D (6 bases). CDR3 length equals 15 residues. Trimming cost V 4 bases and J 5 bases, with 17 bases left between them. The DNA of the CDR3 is TGTGCCAGCAGTTCTTACAGCGGGTTGGCCGAGACCCAGTACTTC. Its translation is CASSSYSGLAETQYF.

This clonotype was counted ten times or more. The CDR3 sequence: CASSQDPRPNTDTQYF. CDR3 coding DNA: TGCGCCAGCAGCCAAGATCCTAGACCCAACACAGATACGCAGTATTTT. This chain joins TRBV4-1 and TRBJ2-3; no clear D gene. Germline CDR1 is MGHRA and CDR2 is YSYEKL. With 0 bases removed from V and 2 bases from J, the gap between germline ends came to 12 bases. There are 16 residues in the CDR3.

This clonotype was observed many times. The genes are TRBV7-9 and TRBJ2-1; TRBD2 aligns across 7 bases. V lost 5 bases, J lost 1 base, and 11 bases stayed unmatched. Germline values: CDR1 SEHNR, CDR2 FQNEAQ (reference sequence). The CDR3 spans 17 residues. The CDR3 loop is CASSLTAGMRSYNEQFF. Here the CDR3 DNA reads TGTGCCAGCAGCCTCACAGCGGGGATGAGGTCCTACAATGAGCAGTTCTTC. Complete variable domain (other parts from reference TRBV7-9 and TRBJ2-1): DTGVSQNPRHKITKRGQNVTFRCDPISEHNRLYWYRQTLGQGPEFLTYFQNEAQLEKSRLLSDRFSAERPKGSFSTLEIQRTEQGDSAMYLCASSLTAGMRSYNEQFFGPGTRLTVL.

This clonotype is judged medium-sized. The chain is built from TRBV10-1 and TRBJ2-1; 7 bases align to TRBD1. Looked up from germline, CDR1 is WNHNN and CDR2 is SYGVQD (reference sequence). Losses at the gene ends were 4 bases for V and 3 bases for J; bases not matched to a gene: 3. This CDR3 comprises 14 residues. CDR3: CASSAGQDYNEQFF. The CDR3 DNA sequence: TGCGCCAGCAGTGCTGGACAGGACTACAATGAGCAGTTCTTC.

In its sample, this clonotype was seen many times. CDR3 region: CASSLTGYTEAFF. CDR3 DNA: TGTGCCAGCAGTTTAACAGGGTACACTGAAGCTTTCTTT. The V call is TRBV7-2, the J call TRBJ1-1; a weak D match, TRBD1 (6 bases). V lost 6 bases and J lost 3, with 11 bases in between. Germline-derived CDR1 and CDR2 are SGHTA and FQGNSA. The CDR3 totals 13 residues. Together with reference TRBV7-2 and TRBJ1-1, the CDR3 gives the full variable domain: GAGVSQSPSNKVTEKGKDVELRCDPISGHTALYWYRQSLGQGLEFLIYFQGNSAPDKSGLPSDRFSAERTGGSVSTLTIQRTQQEDSAVYLCASSLTGYTEAFFGQGTRLTVV.